These 29 T cell receptor beta chains came from one sample sequenced in a study of PD-1 blockade in mismatch repair-deficient tumors. The table came from immunoSEQ multiplex PCR; TCRdb's copy has only in-frame clones and leaves some out. Among 85,000 to 130,000 clones listed, 65% to 85% were seen once. The specimen comprised peripheral blood, sampled roughly 35 weeks after starting pembrolizumab. Source of these receptors: an adult with mismatch repair-deficient cancer.

The V gene is TRBV30, the J gene TRBJ2-1; 8 bases align to TRBD2. V lost 3 bases, J lost 8 bases, and 6 bases stayed unmatched. There are 13 residues in the CDR3. The germline V gene encodes CDR1 GTSNPN and CDR2 SVGIG (reference sequence). CDR3 coding DNA: TGTGCCTGGAGAGGGACTAGTTTCGATGAGCAGTTCTTC. Protein product: CAWRGTSFDEQFF.

The chain has TRBV4-2 and TRBJ1-1; the D is unclear. Trimming left V 4 bases short and J 1 base short, with 10 bases between. In germline, CDR1 is LGHNA, CDR2 YNFKEQ. The CDR3 spans 14 residues. The CDR3 region has the DNA TGTGCCAGCAGCCCGTTTAGAGAGAACACTGAAGCTTTCTTT. Its translation: CASSPFRENTEAFF.

In its sample, this clone was seen a few times. The chain joins TRBV2 to TRBJ1-2, with D maybe TRBD1 (6 bases). The germline CDR1 and CDR2 sequences are SNHLY and FYNNEI. The CDR3 runs to 11 residues. Trimming cost V 10 bases and J 7 bases, with 13 bases left between them. The CDR3: CATSPGAGYTF. The CDR3 nucleotides are TGTGCCACAAGTCCGGGGGCTGGCTACACCTTC.

The genes are TRBV10-1 and TRBJ2-5, with 8 bases identical to TRBD1. The CDR3 contains 16 residues. After removal of 4 bases from V and 0 bases from J, the junction contained 7 bases not matched to a gene. The germline gives CDR1 WNHNN, CDR2 SYGVQD (reference sequence). The CDR3 protein is CASSGSGTGYQETQYF. Here the CDR3 DNA reads TGCGCCAGCAGTGGATCCGGGACAGGTTACCAAGAGACCCAGTACTTC.

V gene TRBV21-1 combines with J gene TRBJ2-7; TRBD1 reflects the table's D call only, with no check against the DNA. TRBV21-1 is a known pseudogene. The CDR3 contains 14 residues. CDR3 protein: CASSWGTVSYEQYF. The CDR3 DNA follows: TGTGCCAGCAGCTGGGGGACAGTCTCCTACGAGCAGTACTTC.

The chain links TRBV18 to TRBJ2-1; tentative D call: TRBD2 (7 bases). This CDR3 contains 14 residues. CDR1 is KGHSH, CDR2 LQKENI, per germline. V was pared by 1 base and J by 8 bases, with 12 bases between. DNA of the CDR3: TGTGCCAGCTCACCACGCCCGGGGGGCGATGAGCAGTTCTTC. This translates into CASSPRPGGDEQFF.

The table lists this clone with a count of one. The chain has TRBV4-1 and TRBJ2-1; the match to TRBD2 covers 7 bases. This CDR3 spans 17 amino acids. Germline values: CDR1 MGHRA, CDR2 YSYEKL. V shed 0 bases and J 6 bases; nucleotides not matched to a gene: 11. The chain's CDR3 is CASSQDGTGTTSNEQFF. CDR3 nucleotide sequence: TGCGCCAGCAGCCAAGATGGAACCGGGACTACCTCCAATGAGCAGTTCTTC.

The V and J genes are TRBV11-2 and TRBJ2-1, with 13 nucleotides matching TRBD2. The germline V gene has CDR1 SGHAT and CDR2 FQNNGV. Losses at the gene ends were 5 bases for V and 15 bases for J; bases not matched to a gene: 10. The CDR3 totals 14 residues. As DNA, the CDR3 is TGTGCCAGCAGCCCGAAACTAGCGGGAGGGGCCCGGTTCTTC. Translated: CASSPKLAGGARFF.

This clone was seen only once. Different DNA sequences within this sample yield the same CDR3. V is TRBV29-1 and J is TRBJ1-2; TRBD1 is a possible D gene (5 bases). This CDR3 is 13 amino acids long. V was clipped by 3 bases and J by 4 bases, with 12 bases between them. In germline, CDR1 is SQVTM, CDR2 ANQGSEA. CDR3 nucleotide sequence: TGCAGCGTTGAGGCGGGGGATTCCTATGGCTACACCTTC. Its protein is CSVEAGDSYGYTF.

The genes are TRBV28 and TRBJ2-5; 8 positions agree with TRBD2. This CDR3 spans 13 amino acids. Germline V gene sequence: CDR1 MDHEN, CDR2 SYDVKM. The ends lost 3 bases at V and 5 bases at J; junction bases unmatched: 2. The CDR3 sequence: CASSLPGGETQYF. DNA for the CDR3: TGTGCCAGCAGTTTGCCGGGAGGGGAGACCCAGTACTTC.

The chain links TRBV14 to TRBJ2-3; 9 positions match TRBD1. CDR1 and CDR2 (germline): SGHDN, FVKESK. Trimming cost V 2 bases and J 4 bases; bases outside gene matches: 4. The CDR3 covers 15 residues. The CDR3 reads CASSQWGQGSDTQYF. The CDR3 nucleotides are TGTGCCAGCAGCCAATGGGGACAGGGCTCAGATACGCAGTATTTT.

This rearrangement joins TRBV2 to TRBJ2-3, with D possibly being TRBD1 (6 bases). V was shortened by 7 bases and J by 1 base, with 15 bases between the two germline ends. Germline values: CDR1 SNHLY, CDR2 FYNNEI. CDR3 size: 15 residues. The CDR3 DNA reads TGTGCCAGCAAAGATAGGGGGATCGGCACAGATACGCAGTATTTT. It encodes CASKDRGIGTDTQYF.

This rearrangement joins TRBV7-3 to TRBJ2-2, with no clear D. Trimming stripped 6 bases from V and 3 bases from J, with 11 bases between. This CDR3 is built from 14 residues. The germline CDR1 and CDR2 sequences are SGHTA and FQGTGA. In nucleotides, the CDR3 is TGTGCCAGCAGACAGTGGCCTGACACCGGGGAGCTGTTTTTT. Translation: CASRQWPDTGELFF.

The chain has TRBV5-5 and TRBJ1-3, with D possibly matching TRBD1 (5 bases). The germline CDR1 and CDR2 sequences are SGHKS and YYEKEE (reference sequence). With 2 bases removed from V and 1 base from J, the gap between germline ends came to 10 bases. The length of the CDR3 is 15 residues. The DNA for the CDR3 is TGTGCCAGCAGCTTCCAGGGTTCTTCTGGAAACACCATATATTTT. It encodes CASSFQGSSGNTIYF.

The genes are TRBV30 and TRBJ2-1; the D gene is possibly TRBD2 (5 bases). Germline V CDR1 and CDR2: GTSNPN, SVGIG (reference sequence). The V end was cut by 1 base, the J end by 8 bases, with 21 bases between. The CDR3 is 16 amino acids. This CDR3 reads CAWSAGYPLTNHEQFF. The CDR3 DNA reads TGTGCCTGGAGTGCTGGTTACCCCCTGACTAACCATGAGCAGTTCTTC.

The J gene is TRBJ1-2, the V gene TRBV25-1, with 8 nucleotides matching TRBD1. Germline trimming cut 1 base from V and 3 bases from J; bases unmatched to any gene: 10. This CDR3 has 17 residues. CDR1 is MGHDK, CDR2 SYGVNS, per germline. The CDR3: CASSESGGGLEYYGYTF. As DNA, the CDR3 is TGTGCCAGCAGTGAATCAGGGGGCGGTTTAGAGTACTATGGCTACACCTTC.

The rearrangement joins TRBV7-8 to TRBJ2-7; TRBD2 matches at 13 bases. Trimming took 5 bases from V and 5 from J; bases not matched to a gene: 6. CDR1 is SGHVS, CDR2 FQNEAQ, per germline. This CDR3 has 15 amino acids. The CDR3 nucleotides read TGTGCCAGCAGCCTCCGACTAGCGGGAGGCAACGAGCAGTACTTC. Translating gives CASSLRLAGGNEQYF.

The V call is TRBV11-3, the J call TRBJ2-2; D gene unclear. Germline V gives CDR1 SGHNT, CDR2 YENEEA. Trimming took off 1 base at V and 5 bases at J, with 2 bases between the two ends. The CDR3 is 12 residues long. The CDR3 nucleotides read TGTGCCAGCAGCTTAGGAACCGGGGAGCTGTTTTTT. The encoded protein is CASSLGTGELFF.

The rearrangement joins TRBV30 to TRBJ1-3; perhaps TRBD1 as D (5 bases). Germline CDR1 GTSNPN, CDR2 SVGIG (reference sequence). Trimming removed 1 base at V and 0 bases at J, with 13 bases between. The CDR3 runs 16 residues. The CDR3 loop is CAWSGRDGYSGNTIYF. The CDR3 DNA reads TGTGCCTGGAGTGGCCGGGACGGGTACTCTGGAAACACCATATATTTT.

The V call is TRBV7-3, the J call TRBJ2-1; possible D gene TRBD2, 5 bases. CDR1 SGHTA and CDR2 FQGTGA come from the germline V gene. Trimming pared 5 bases from V and 5 bases from J, leaving 13 bases between. The CDR3 is 14 amino acids. The DNA for the CDR3 is TGTGCCAGCAGCAACTCCGGACTGAACAATGAGCAGTTCTTC. Protein: CASSNSGLNNEQFF.

The chain joins TRBV7-2 to TRBJ1-2; D ambiguous. Trimming stripped 1 base from V and 5 bases from J, with 20 bases between. CDR3 size: 17 residues. Germline-derived CDR1 and CDR2 are SGHTA and FQGNSA. The CDR3 bases are TGTGCCAGCAGCTTAGGCAGAAGCGGAAGCCTGTTTTATGGCTACACCTTC. Residues: CASSLGRSGSLFYGYTF.

This clone was observed a single time. J is TRBJ2-7 and V is TRBV11-2, with 7 bases that match TRBD1. This CDR3 has 16 amino acids. V shed 5 bases, J shed 0 bases, and the junction held 10 bases outside the gene matches. Looked up from germline, CDR1 is SGHAT and CDR2 is FQNNGV. The CDR3 coding sequence is TGTGCCAGCAGCACGGGGCCGGGACAGATCTCCTACGAGCAGTACTTC. Translating it yields CASSTGPGQISYEQYF. The full variable domain, in which reference TRBV11-2 and TRBJ2-7 provide the parts outside the CDR3, is EAGVAQSPRYKIIEKRQSVAFWCNPISGHATLYWYQQILGQGPKLLIQFQNNGVVDDSQLPKDRFSAERLKGVDSTLKIQPAKLEDSAVYLCASSTGPGQISYEQYFGPGTRLTVT.

The CDR3 loop reads CASSDLAGDTGELFF. The CDR3 coding sequence is TGTGCCAGCAGTGATCTAGCGGGAGACACCGGGGAGCTGTTTTTT. The V gene is TRBV6-1, the J gene TRBJ2-2, with 10 positions matching TRBD2. V shed 3 bases, J shed 3 bases, and the junction held 1 base outside the gene matches. CDR1 and CDR2 from the germline V gene are MNHNS and SASEGT. This CDR3 comprises 15 residues.

In its sample, this clone was seen a few times. This chain uses TRBV4-2 with TRBJ2-7; D assignment may be TRBD1 or TRBD2 (6 bases each). With 4 bases removed from V and 6 bases from J, the gap between germline ends came to 22 bases. From germline, CDR1 is LGHNA and CDR2 YNFKEQ. This CDR3 has 16 amino acids. DNA for the CDR3: TGTGCCAGCAGCCGGAACCTCGGGACCGGGGGCGGCGAGCAGTACTTC. This gives the protein CASSRNLGTGGGEQYF.

This clone was seen a few times. V and J are TRBV7-9 and TRBJ1-5; no firm D call. Trimming took off 2 bases at V and 7 bases at J, with 12 bases between the two ends. From germline, CDR1 is SEHNR and CDR2 FQNEAQ (reference sequence). The CDR3 runs 14 residues. CDR3 sequence reads: CASSLPGGKQPQHF. The CDR3 nucleotides are TGTGCCAGCAGCTTACCGGGCGGGAAACAGCCCCAGCATTTT.

This clone was observed a single time. The chain links TRBV7-8 to TRBJ1-2, with D hard to call. Germline CDR1 is SGHVS and CDR2 is FQNEAQ. This CDR3 contains 13 residues. V was clipped by 1 base and J by 0 bases, with 3 bases between them. This CDR3 reads CASSLGTNYGYTF. CDR3 in DNA: TGTGCCAGCAGCTTAGGGACTAACTATGGCTACACCTTC.

The chain uses TRBV11-2 and TRBJ2-7; D may be TRBD1 (6 bases). The CDR3 is 14 residues long. V shed 2 bases and J shed 2 bases, with 10 bases lying between them. Germline V gene data show CDR1 as SGHAT and CDR2 as FQNNGV. The CDR3 loop reads CASSLNRDTYEQYF. CDR3 sequence (DNA): TGTGCCAGCAGCTTAAACCGGGACACCTACGAGCAGTACTTC.

The chain recombines TRBV5-1 with TRBJ1-2; no clear D. Per the germline V gene, CDR1 is SGHRS and CDR2 is YFSETQ. CDR3 length: 14 residues. The V and J ends lost 0 bases and 4 bases respectively, with 10 bases between them. The CDR3 nucleotides are TGCGCCAGCAGCTTGGATGGAACCGCCTATGGCTACACCTTC. Residues: CASSLDGTAYGYTF.

The V call is TRBV19, the J call TRBJ2-5; 8 bases align to TRBD2. Germline CDR1 reads LNHDA; CDR2 reads SQIVND (reference sequence). The CDR3 length is 15 residues. V gave up 1 base and J gave up 2 bases; unmatched junction bases: 3. CDR3 coding DNA: TGTGCCAGTAGTATAGTGCCTAGCGGGCAAGAGACCCAGTACTTC. It translates to CASSIVPSGQETQYF.